This T cell receptor beta chain was documented in a study of shared clonotypes between healthy human individuals. Donors comprised only Caucasian adults living in Nashville, Tennessee. CD4+ cell separation produced CD45RA+ naive and CD45RA-negative memory subsets. The study, taken as a whole, reports: Rarefaction curves obtained for sorted subsets showed sequencing incomplete despite large depth.

Each PCR replicate from the sorted subsets contained about 200 ng DNA, which is around 30,000 T cell genomes. The repertoire was sequenced with immunoSEQ multiplex PCR; TCRdb's copy has only in-frame clones and lacks some. The repertoire has over a million clones, 98% of them found once; the top ten carry about 0.34%. As to this clone: Its antigen remains unknown. The sample holds other DNA sequences that translate to the same CDR3.

V was clipped by 0 bases and J by 2 bases, with 7 bases between them. CDR3 length: 14 residues. The germline V gene has CDR1 SGHRS and CDR2 YFSETQ. Material for sequencing was naive CD4+ T cells sorted from blood. The subset denotes: CD45RA+ positively selected. The genes are TRBV5-1 and TRBJ2-3; D uncertain. This sequence originates from a man aged 30-40 years in good health. The CDR3 coding sequence is TGCGCCAGCAGCTTGGGCCAGTCCACAGATACGCAGTATTTT. Its protein is CASSLGQSTDTQYF.